Listed below are T cell receptor beta chains from one sample, sequenced in a study of blood T cell repertoires in COVID-19. Generated by immunoSEQ multiplex PCR, the TCRdb table keeps only in-frame clones and is missing some. Of 150,000 to 250,000 clones detected, roughly three quarters appear once; the ten largest clones hold roughly 5.7%. Sequenced: peripheral blood. Receptors were obtained from a woman between 40 and 55 years old with COVID-19, enrolled during active disease. CDR3s include the opening cysteine and the closing phenylalanine or tryptophan.

V | CDR3
TRBV6-5 | CASSRDGQGRYGYTF
TRBV5-1 | CASSLAGATNEKLFF
TRBV12-1 | CASSHRPEAGPYEQYF
TRBV7-2 | CASSPGQGLSEGYTF
TRBV5-1 | CASRPPVQGAWEQYF
TRBV18 | CASSPPKPGGSSFNYGYTF
TRBV10-3 | CAGSWGVRNTGELFF
TRBV2 | CASASSGGLRVTQYF
TRBV6-6 | CASRQGLSYEQYF
TRBV5-1 | CASSTVAGGQETQYF
TRBV7-2 | CASSLNTGELFF
TRBV18 | CASSPYQGENTEAFF
TRBV3-1/TRBV3-2 | CASSPLAGSTDTQYF
TRBV24-1 | CATSAPGRGNEQFF
TRBV28 | CASSYTTNAKEQFF
TRBV9 | CASSVGGQVNQPQHF
TRBV10-3 | CAISPDQGVAGELFF
TRBV14 | CASSRLAGVGLGTEAFF
TRBV13 | CASSLRGEPQHF
TRBV5-6 | CASSLERAQDTSGNTIYF
TRBV6-2/TRBV6-3 | CASSATGRQPQHF
TRBV6-5 | CASSPDRWNYGYTF
TRBV3-1/TRBV3-2 | CASSRTSYKNIQYF
TRBV5-1 | CASSSGGGQETQYF
TRBV5-1 | CASSLGQGENIQYF
TRBV4-3 | CASSHSSTGETYEQYF
TRBV4-2 | CASSPTDRGEYTEAFF
TRBV19 | CASSSRRGNTEAFF
TRBV6-5 | CASSNRYLSYNEQFF
TRBV12-3/TRBV12-4 | CASSLMAGSGYTF
TRBV29-1 | CSVEKLGLDTQYF
TRBV7-2 | CASSLGGSTEAFF
TRBV24-1 | CATSDVGKAGGPGEQFF
TRBV6-5 | CASSSSGGLVYEQYF
TRBV6-6 | CASSYETDEAFF
TRBV10-2 | CASRSGDLSQPQHF
TRBV10-3 | CATSGTDMVTEAFF
TRBV5-1 | CASSLGDTTYQETQYF
TRBV7-8 | CASSDRGRETQYF
TRBV4-2 | CASSPRLADPSTDTQYF
TRBV6-6 | CASTAGTRTYEQYF
TRBV11-2 | CASSLDGTGAGQETQYF
TRBV7-7 | CASSLMRGGEQYF
TRBV5-1 | CASSLDSGGNYGYTF
TRBV18 | CASSPTGDSGNTIYF
TRBV19 | CASSMEQGDEKLFF
TRBV19 | CASSIAGQPQHF
TRBV12-3/TRBV12-4 | CASSPQAGGYTF
TRBV11-2 | CASSLATATVNTEAFF
TRBV5-8 | CASSGSSGIVFEAFF
TRBV2 | CASPRAGGGYGYTF
TRBV10-1 | CASSDGGTYEQYF